The 12 T cell receptor beta chains given below trace back to one sample, sequenced in a study of blood T cells in healthy people across ages. Alongside a J-beta primer mix, a sample-barcoded 5' primer served in a second PCR lasting about 7 to 11 cycles. Each CDR3 protein gets one entry after TCRdb re-called the 5' RACE reads with MiXCR. The sample includes some 790,000 distinct CDR3 sequences, around 30% of them seen just once. What was sequenced was blood. These receptor sequences come from a woman older than 75 in good health.

This clonotype was seen repeatedly, ten times or more. This sequence joins TRBV7-2 and TRBJ1-6; the D gene is possibly TRBD1 (6 bases). The CDR3 has 14 amino acids. Germline V gene sequence: CDR1 SGHTA, CDR2 FQGNSA. V shed 1 base and J shed 9 bases, with 10 bases lying between them. Here the CDR3 reads CASSLVGGSSPLHF. The DNA of the CDR3 is TGTGCCAGCAGCTTAGTGGGGGGCAGTTCACCCCTCCACTTT. Supplemented by reference TRBV7-2 and TRBJ1-6, the full variable domain reads GAGVSQSPSNKVTEKGKDVELRCDPISGHTALYWYRQSLGQGLEFLIYFQGNSAPDKSGLPSDRFSAERTGGSVSTLTIQRTQQEDSAVYLCASSLVGGSSPLHFGNGTRLTVT.

V is TRBV5-1 and J is TRBJ2-7; D is possibly TRBD2 (6 bases). Germline CDR1 SGHRS, CDR2 YFSETQ. There are 15 residues in the CDR3. Trimming removed 5 bases from V and 9 bases from J, with 24 bases in between. The CDR3 here is CASRMLWTTLRWQYF. In nucleotides, the CDR3 is TGCGCCAGCAGGATGCTGTGGACTACTCTACGATGGCAGTACTTC.

This clonotype was counted only a few times. At one end, the junction sequence differs from germline, possibly due to a read error. The chain carries TRBV7-9 and TRBJ2-3; D gene unclear. This CDR3 region has 13 residues. Germline loops: CDR1 SEHNR, CDR2 FQNEAQ (reference sequence). CDR3 DNA: TGTTCCAGCAGCTTAGGGTCGGCAGATACGCAGTATTTT. This gives the protein CSSSLGSADTQYF.

In this sample, this clonotype turned up many times. V and J are TRBV20-1 and TRBJ1-1; D is undetermined. CDR1 is DFQATT and CDR2 is SNEGSKA in the germline V gene (reference sequence). The CDR3 is 12 residues long. V was clipped by 2 bases and J by 11 bases, with 15 bases between them. For the CDR3, the DNA is TGCAGTGCTAGACCCGGGCCTACCTCGGCTTTCTTT. Translation: CSARPGPTSAFF.

On this clonotype itself: Being one base from a much bigger clone, this may be a read error. The rearrangement joins TRBV7-9 to TRBJ2-1; D is unclear. The DNA end favors TRBJ2-7, so the J call may be wrong. CDR3 length equals 14 residues. CDR1 and CDR2 from the germline V gene are SEHNR and FQNEAQ (reference sequence). CDR3 sequence (DNA): TGTGCCAGCAGCACCGAAGGTGGCTACAATGAGCAGTACTTC. It translates to CASSTEGGYNEQYF.

This clonotype has just a few counts. J is TRBJ2-7 and V is TRBV2; D is unresolved. Germline assignment: CDR1 SNHLY and CDR2 FYNNEI. Trimming shortened V by 5 bases and J by 7 bases, and 12 bases separated the two germline ends. The CDR3 is 12 residues long. The CDR3 sequence is CASSRQVSEQYF. CDR3 nucleotides: TGTGCCAGCAGTCGCCAGGTTAGTGAGCAGTACTTC.

This clonotype was seen only once. V usage is TRBV28 and J usage is TRBJ2-5, with D unresolved. The better agreement between TRBJ2-1 and the DNA end casts doubt on the J call. This CDR3 has 12 residues. Germline V lookup: CDR1 MDHEN, CDR2 SYDVKM. The CDR3: CASSLTQETQFF. The CDR3 coding sequence is TGTGCCAGCAGTTTAACCCAAGAGACCCAGTTCTTC.

This clonotype occurred a few times. The chain links TRBV20-1 to TRBJ2-7; no definite D call. The CDR3 extends over 15 amino acids. From germline, CDR1 is DFQATT and CDR2 SNEGSKA (reference sequence). Between the trimmed V and J ends, which lost 3 bases and 2 bases, there was a span of 17 bases. The CDR3 DNA sequence: TGCAGTGCTAGTCGACGGAGCAAGTCCGCCTACGAGCAGTACTTC. Translation gives CSASRRSKSAYEQYF.

A note on this clonotype: Since a much larger clone is just one base distant, this may be a read error. The chain couples TRBV20-1 to TRBJ2-3; D is perhaps TRBD1 (6 bases). Germline CDR1 is DFQATT and CDR2 is SNEGSKA (reference sequence). The CDR3 spans 13 residues. Trimming took off 6 bases at V and 10 bases at J, with 20 bases between the two ends. The CDR3 spells CSAPPRGLDPQYF. Written as DNA, the CDR3 is TGCAGTGCCCCCCCCAGGGGCCTGGATCCGCAGTATTTT.

The chain combines TRBV7-9 with TRBJ1-4; TRBD1 matches at 10 bases. Germline values: CDR1 SEHNR, CDR2 FQNEAQ (reference sequence). The CDR3 loop spans 15 amino acids. V lost 3 bases to trimming and J lost 5 bases; unmatched junction nucleotides: 3. CDR3 residues: CASSFPGQGNEKLFF. The DNA of the CDR3 is TGTGCCAGCAGCTTCCCGGGACAGGGGAATGAAAAACTGTTTTTT.

This clonotype came up a few times. CDR3 nucleotide sequence: TGCAGTGCTAGGGACGGCCCTTGGCAGCCCCAGCATTTT. It translates to CSARDGPWQPQHF. The chain employs TRBV20-1 and TRBJ1-5; no definite D call. This CDR3 is built from 13 residues. Trimming cost V 3 bases and J 7 bases, with 13 bases left between them. The germline V gene has CDR1 DFQATT and CDR2 SNEGSKA (reference sequence).

This clonotype was picked up a small number of times. This rearrangement joins TRBV4-2 to TRBJ2-2, with 12 bases aligning to TRBD2. CDR3 length: 16 residues. Trimming at V came to 3 bases and at J to 8 bases, leaving 7 bases not matched to a gene. The germline V gene encodes CDR1 LGHNA and CDR2 YNFKEQ. The CDR3 bases are TGTGCCAGCAGCCATGGTGTTGGACTAGCGGGAGGGGAGCTGTTTTTT. As protein: CASSHGVGLAGGELFF.